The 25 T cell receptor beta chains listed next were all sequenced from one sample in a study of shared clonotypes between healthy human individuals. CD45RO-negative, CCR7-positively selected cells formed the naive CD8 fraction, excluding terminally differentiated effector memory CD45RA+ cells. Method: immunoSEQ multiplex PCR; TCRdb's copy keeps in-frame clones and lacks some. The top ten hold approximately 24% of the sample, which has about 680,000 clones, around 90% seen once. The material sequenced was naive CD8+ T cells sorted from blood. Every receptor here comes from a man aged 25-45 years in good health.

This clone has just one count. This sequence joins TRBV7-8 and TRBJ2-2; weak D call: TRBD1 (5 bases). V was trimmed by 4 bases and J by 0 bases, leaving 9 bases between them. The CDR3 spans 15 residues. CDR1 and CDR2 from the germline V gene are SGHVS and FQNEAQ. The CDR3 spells CASSSTAPNTGELFF. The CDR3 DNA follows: TGTGCCAGCAGCTCGACAGCACCGAACACCGGGGAGCTGTTTTTT.

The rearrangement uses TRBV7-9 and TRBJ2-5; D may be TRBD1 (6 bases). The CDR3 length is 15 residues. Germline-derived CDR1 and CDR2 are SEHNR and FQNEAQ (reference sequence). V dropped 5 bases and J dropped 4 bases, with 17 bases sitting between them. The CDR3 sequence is CASSEPGHRRETQYF. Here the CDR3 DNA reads TGTGCCAGCAGCGAACCGGGACATAGGCGAGAGACCCAGTACTTC.

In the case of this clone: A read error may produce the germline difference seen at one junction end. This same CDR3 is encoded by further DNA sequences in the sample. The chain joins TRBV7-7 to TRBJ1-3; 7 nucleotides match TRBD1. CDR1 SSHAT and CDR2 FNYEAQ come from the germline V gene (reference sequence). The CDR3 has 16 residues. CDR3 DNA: TGTGCTAGCAGCCCGGGACAGCTCCGCTCTGGAAATACCATATATTTT. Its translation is CASSPGQLRSGNTIYF.

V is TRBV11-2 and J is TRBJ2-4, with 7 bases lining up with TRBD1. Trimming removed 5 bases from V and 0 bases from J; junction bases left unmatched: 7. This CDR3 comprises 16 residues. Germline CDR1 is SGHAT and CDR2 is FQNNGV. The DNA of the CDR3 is TGTGCCAGCAGCCTAAACAGGGGCCTAGCCAAAAACATTCAGTACTTC. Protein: CASSLNRGLAKNIQYF.

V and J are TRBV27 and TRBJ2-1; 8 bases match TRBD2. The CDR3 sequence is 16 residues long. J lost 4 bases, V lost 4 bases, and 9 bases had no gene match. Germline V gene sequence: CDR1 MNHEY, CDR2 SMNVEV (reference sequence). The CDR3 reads CASSSALAGPYNEQFF. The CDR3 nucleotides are TGTGCCAGCAGTTCGGCCCTAGCGGGTCCTTACAATGAGCAGTTCTTC.

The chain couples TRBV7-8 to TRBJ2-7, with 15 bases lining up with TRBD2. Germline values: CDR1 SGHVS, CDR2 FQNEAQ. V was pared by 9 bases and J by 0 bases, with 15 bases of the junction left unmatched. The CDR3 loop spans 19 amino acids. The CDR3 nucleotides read TGTGCCAGTACCCTCTCCGGGACTAGCGGGAGGCCCAACTCCTACGAGCAGTACTTC. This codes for CASTLSGTSGRPNSYEQYF.

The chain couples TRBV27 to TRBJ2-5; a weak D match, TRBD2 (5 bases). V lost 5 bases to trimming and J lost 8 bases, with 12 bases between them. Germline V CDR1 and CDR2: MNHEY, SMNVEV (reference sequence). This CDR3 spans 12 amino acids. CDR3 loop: CASSPPRGTQYF. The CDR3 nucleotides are TGTGCCAGCAGTCCCCCTCGGGGAACCCAGTACTTC.

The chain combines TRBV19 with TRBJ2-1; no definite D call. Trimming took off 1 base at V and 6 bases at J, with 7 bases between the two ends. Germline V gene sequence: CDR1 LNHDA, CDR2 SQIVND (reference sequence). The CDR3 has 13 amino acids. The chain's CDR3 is CASSIGRLNEQFF. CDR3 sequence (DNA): TGTGCCAGTAGTATAGGCAGGCTCAATGAGCAGTTCTTC.

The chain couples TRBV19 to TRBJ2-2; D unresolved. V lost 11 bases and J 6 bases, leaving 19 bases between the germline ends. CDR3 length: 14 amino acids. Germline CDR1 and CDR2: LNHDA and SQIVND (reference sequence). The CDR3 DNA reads TGTGCCTCTAGGACGGAGCACAGCGCCGGGGAGCTGTTTTTT. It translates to CASRTEHSAGELFF.

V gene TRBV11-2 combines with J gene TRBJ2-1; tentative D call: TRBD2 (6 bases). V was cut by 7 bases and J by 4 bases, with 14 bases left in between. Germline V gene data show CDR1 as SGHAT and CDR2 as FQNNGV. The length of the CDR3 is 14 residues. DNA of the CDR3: TGTGCCAGCAACTCCGGGACTGGATACAATGAGCAGTTCTTC. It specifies CASNSGTGYNEQFF.

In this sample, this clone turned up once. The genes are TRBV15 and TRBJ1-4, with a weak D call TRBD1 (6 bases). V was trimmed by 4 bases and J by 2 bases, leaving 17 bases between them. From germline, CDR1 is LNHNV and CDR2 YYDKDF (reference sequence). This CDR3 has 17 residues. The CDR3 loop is CATSNLDRRVTNEKLFF. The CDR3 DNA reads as TGTGCCACCAGCAACCTTGACAGGCGAGTGACTAATGAAAAACTGTTTTTT.

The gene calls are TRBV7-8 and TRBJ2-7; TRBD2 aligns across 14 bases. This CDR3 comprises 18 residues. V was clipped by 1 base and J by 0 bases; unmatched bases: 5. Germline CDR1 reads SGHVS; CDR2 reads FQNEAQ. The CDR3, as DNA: TGTGCCAGCAGCTTAGGGACTAGCGGGAGGCTAAGCTCCTACGAGCAGTACTTC. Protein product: CASSLGTSGRLSSYEQYF.

CDR3 amino acids: CASGTMTYNEQFF. The CDR3 DNA is TGTGCCAGTGGGACCATGACCTACAATGAGCAGTTCTTC. The chain recombines TRBV2 with TRBJ2-1; tentatively, D is TRBD1 or TRBD2 (5 bases each). V lost 9 bases to trimming and J lost 2 bases, with 11 bases between them. Germline CDR1 SNHLY, CDR2 FYNNEI. The CDR3 covers 13 residues.

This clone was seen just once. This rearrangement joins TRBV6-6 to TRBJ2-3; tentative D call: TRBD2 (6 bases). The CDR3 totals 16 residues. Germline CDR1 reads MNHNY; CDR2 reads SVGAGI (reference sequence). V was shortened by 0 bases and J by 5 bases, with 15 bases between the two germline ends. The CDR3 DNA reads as TGTGCCAGCAGTTACTCTTGGGGGGATGGGGAAGATACGCAGTATTTT. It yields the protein CASSYSWGDGEDTQYF.

CDR3 protein: CASSLEPGLAGGPSNEQFF. DNA of the CDR3: TGTGCCAGCAGCTTAGAGCCGGGACTAGCGGGAGGGCCAAGCAATGAGCAGTTCTTC. The chain couples TRBV7-6 to TRBJ2-1; 16 bases are a match to TRBD2. The CDR3 length is 19 residues. Germline CDR1 reads SGHVS; CDR2 reads FNYEAQ. V was clipped by 1 base and J by 6 bases; unmatched bases: 9.

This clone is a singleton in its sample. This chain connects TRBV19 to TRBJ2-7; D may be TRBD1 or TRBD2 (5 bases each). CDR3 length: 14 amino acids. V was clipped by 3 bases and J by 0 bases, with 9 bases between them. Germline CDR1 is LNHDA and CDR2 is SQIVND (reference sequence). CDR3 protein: CASSIGGYSYEQYF. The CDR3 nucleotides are TGTGCCAGTAGTATTGGGGGTTACTCCTACGAGCAGTACTTC. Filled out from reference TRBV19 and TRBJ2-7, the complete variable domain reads DGGITQSPKYLFRKEGQNVTLSCEQNLNHDAMYWYRQDPGQGLRLIYYSQIVNDFQKGDIAEGYSVSREKKESFPLTVTSAQKNPTAFYLCASSIGGYSYEQYFGPGTRLTVT.

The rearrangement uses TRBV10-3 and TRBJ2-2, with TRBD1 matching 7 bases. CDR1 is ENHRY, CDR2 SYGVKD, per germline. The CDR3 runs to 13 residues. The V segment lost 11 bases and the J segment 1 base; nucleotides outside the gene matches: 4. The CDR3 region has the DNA TGTGCCGCACGGACAGGGAACACCGGGGAGCTGTTTTTT. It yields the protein CAARTGNTGELFF.

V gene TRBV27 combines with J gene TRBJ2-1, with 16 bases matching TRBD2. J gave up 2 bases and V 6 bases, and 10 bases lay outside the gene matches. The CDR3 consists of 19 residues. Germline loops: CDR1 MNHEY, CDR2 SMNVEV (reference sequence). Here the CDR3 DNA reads TGTGCCAGCAGGGTGTGGGGACTAGCGGGAGGGAGGCCCTACAATGAGCAGTTCTTC. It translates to CASRVWGLAGGRPYNEQFF.

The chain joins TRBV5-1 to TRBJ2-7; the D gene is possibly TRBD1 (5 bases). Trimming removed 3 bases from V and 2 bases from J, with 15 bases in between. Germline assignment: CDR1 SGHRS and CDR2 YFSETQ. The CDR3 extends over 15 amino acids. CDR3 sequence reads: CASSSSPDSAYEQYF. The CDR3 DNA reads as TGCGCCAGCAGCTCGTCCCCAGACAGCGCCTACGAGCAGTACTTC.

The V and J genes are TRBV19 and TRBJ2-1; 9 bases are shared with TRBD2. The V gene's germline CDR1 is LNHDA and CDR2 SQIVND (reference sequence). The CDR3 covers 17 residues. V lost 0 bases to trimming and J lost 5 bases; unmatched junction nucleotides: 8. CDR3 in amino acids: CASSIDPPSGTNNEQFF. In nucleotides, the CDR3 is TGTGCCAGTAGTATAGATCCCCCTAGCGGGACAAACAATGAGCAGTTCTTC.

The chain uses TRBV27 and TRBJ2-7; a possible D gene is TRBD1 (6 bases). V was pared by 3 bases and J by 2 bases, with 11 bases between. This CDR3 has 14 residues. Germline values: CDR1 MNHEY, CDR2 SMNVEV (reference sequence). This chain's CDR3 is CASSLWQGPYEQYF. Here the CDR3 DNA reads TGTGCCAGCAGTTTGTGGCAGGGGCCCTACGAGCAGTACTTC.

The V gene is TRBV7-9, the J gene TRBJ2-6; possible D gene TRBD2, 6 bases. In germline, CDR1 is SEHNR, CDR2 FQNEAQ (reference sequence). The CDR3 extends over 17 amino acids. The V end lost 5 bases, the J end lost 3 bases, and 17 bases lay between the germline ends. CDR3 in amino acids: CASSLRDSPGGANVLTF. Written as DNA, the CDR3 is TGTGCCAGCAGCCTACGGGACTCCCCGGGTGGGGCCAACGTCCTGACTTTC.

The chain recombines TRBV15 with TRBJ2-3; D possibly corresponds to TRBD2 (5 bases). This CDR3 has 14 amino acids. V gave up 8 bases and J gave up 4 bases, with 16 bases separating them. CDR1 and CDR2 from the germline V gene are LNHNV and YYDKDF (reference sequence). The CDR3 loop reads CATSPGSDPDTQYF. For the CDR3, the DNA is TGTGCCACCTCACCGGGGAGCGATCCAGATACGCAGTATTTT.

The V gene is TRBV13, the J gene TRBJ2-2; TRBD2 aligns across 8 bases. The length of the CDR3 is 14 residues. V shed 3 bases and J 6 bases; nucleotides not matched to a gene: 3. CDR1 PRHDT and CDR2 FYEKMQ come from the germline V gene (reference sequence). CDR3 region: CASSLGGRPGELFF. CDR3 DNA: TGTGCCAGCAGCTTGGGCGGGAGGCCCGGGGAGCTGTTTTTT.

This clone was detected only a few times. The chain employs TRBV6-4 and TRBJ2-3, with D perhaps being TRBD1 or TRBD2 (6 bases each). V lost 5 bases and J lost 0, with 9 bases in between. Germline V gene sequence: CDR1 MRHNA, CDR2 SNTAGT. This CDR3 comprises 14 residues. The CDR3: CASSRGTSTDTQYF. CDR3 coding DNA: TGTGCCAGCAGTCGCGGGACAAGCACAGATACGCAGTATTTT.